This T cell receptor (beta chain) was sequenced in a study of blood T cell repertoires in COVID-19 (dated by TCRdb to 2020 to 2022). At the level of the whole study: Samples from collaborators originated in the United States, Italy and Spain and spanned both the acute and convalescent phases of COVID-19. The material from the prospective study consisted of cDNA or gDNA derived from T cells, B-cell-depleted T cells, or PBMCs. Deeply sampled blood TCRbeta repertoires from subjects exposed to, actively infected with, or recovered from COVID-19 were included in the dataset. The repertoires were released in a freely available public database meant as a resource for research on the immune response to SARS-CoV-2. The samples were drawn from the first 160 participants of the ongoing ImmuneRACE study and from some 1,300 subjects provided by 6 global collaborators. A de-identified subject ID, COVID-19 status, age in years and sex were almost always included in the sample metadata. Where available, HLA class I and class II types were obtained from metadata supplied by the sample provider rather than from assay-based typing. Study-level results and caveats: The amount of clinical and demographic metadata varied by source and participant and was provided uncurated.

Points on this clone: Its binding antigen is unknown. Per-nucleotide qualities are absent, and no much larger clonotype sits a single base away.

The CDR3, cysteine through phenylalanine, is 15 amino acids long. CDR3 DNA is the only sequence kept; it has 45 bases, read in frame from the first base. From V the trimming removes 7 bases and from J it removes 8 bases, while the gene matches leave 11 bases of the junction unaccounted for. Looking up the germline V gene yields CDR1 MGHDK and CDR2 SYGVNS. TCRbeta CDR3 regions were amplified from genomic DNA by means of the immunoSEQ Assay, a bias-controlled multiplex PCR. Under the source paper's analysis protocol: Within the assay, amplification of reference gene primers was used to estimate how many nucleated cells each sample contained. Sequence reads were collapsed and filtered to measure the absolute abundance of every unique TCRbeta CDR3 rearrangement. Productive Simpson clonality was computed per sample as the square root of Simpson's diversity index over productive rearrangements. TCRdb took over this immuneACCESS table, retaining in-frame rearrangements with V and J assigned. Such tables are incomplete; in checked studies, under half of the missing clones stem from an unresolved V gene, and the remainder is unexplained. V and J calls and clone size follow that table, whereas D and trimming were derived from the DNA. For this sample there are 150,000 or so clones; roughly 84% appear just once. The top ten hold about 15% of the sample.

Participants in the prospective study were enrolled through a virtual design, were aged roughly 18 to 100 years, and lived in approximately 25 United States geographic areas. In the prospective study, participants were assigned to cohorts based on the clinical history participants reported in a screening survey and a study questionnaire. Recovered participants in ImmuneRACE Cohort 3 were defined by two consecutive negative NP/OP PCR tests, clearance by a healthcare professional, or resolution of symptoms. In the prospective study, whole blood, serum and a nasopharyngeal or oropharyngeal swab were collected from each participant by mobile phlebotomists. Prospective study participants could optionally give additional blood draws and questionnaires over a roughly 2-month period. Blood samples from the prospective study were shipped frozen or at room temperature prior to DNA extraction.

The chain links TRBV25-1 with TRBJ2-2; 9 bases in between match TRBD2. The specimen was PBMCs or T cells enriched from blood (not recorded which). This receptor was identified in a man aged 45-65 years who had recovered from COVID-19. CDR3 loop: CASMGELAGLGELFF. The DNA reads TGTGCCAGCATGGGGGAGCTAGCGGGGCTTGGGGAGCTGTTTTTT.